These 10 T cell receptor beta chains came from one sample sequenced in a study of blood T cell repertoires in COVID-19. Using immunoSEQ multiplex PCR, the repertoire was profiled, and TCRdb retains in-frame clones only, with some absent. Seen here are tens of thousands of clones, about 90% observed once, and the top ten hold around 10%. The specimen sequenced was peripheral blood. Receptors originate from a man aged 65 to 79 with acute or convalescent COVID-19.

As DNA, the CDR3 is TGTGCCAGCATGGGGCAGGCAGATCAGCCCCAGCATTTT. Translating it yields CASMGQADQPQHF. V gene TRBV2 combines with J gene TRBJ1-5; possibly TRBD1 for D (5 bases). Per the germline V gene, CDR1 is SNHLY and CDR2 is FYNNEI. The CDR3 runs 13 residues. The ends were cut back, 7 bases at V and 5 bases at J, with 12 bases in the middle.

V is TRBV6-6 and J is TRBJ2-1, with 8 positions matching TRBD1. Trimming cost V 5 bases and J 10 bases; bases outside gene matches: 13. The CDR3 covers 15 residues. Germline CDR1 MNHNY, CDR2 SVGAGI (reference sequence). The CDR3 spells CASSHRDRTYGEQFF. The CDR3 coding sequence is TGTGCCAGCAGTCACCGGGACAGGACCTATGGGGAGCAGTTCTTC.

This chain joins TRBV29-1 and TRBJ2-7; weak D call: TRBD2 (7 bases). Germline CDR1 reads SQVTM; CDR2 reads ANQGSEA. Trimming took off 6 bases at V and 2 bases at J, with 20 bases between the two ends. The CDR3 totals 15 residues. CDR3 protein: CSVGGGPTLTYEQYF. Here the CDR3 DNA reads TGCAGCGTGGGAGGGGGGCCGACCTTAACCTACGAGCAGTACTTC.

V gene TRBV4-3 combines with J gene TRBJ2-2; 10 bases agree with TRBD2. The CDR3 spans 19 residues. CDR1 LGHNA and CDR2 YSLEER come from the germline V gene. With 0 bases clipped from V and 3 bases from J, the junction kept 10 bases outside the gene matches. As DNA, the CDR3 is TGCGCCAGCAGCCAAGATCTCCCCCTAGCGGGAGTCTACACCGGGGAGCTGTTTTTT. This codes for CASSQDLPLAGVYTGELFF.

The chain combines TRBV5-1 with TRBJ2-3, with 10 positions matching TRBD2. Per germline, CDR1 SGHRS and CDR2 YFSETQ. V dropped 0 bases and J dropped 5; count of bases not matched to a gene: 3. CDR3 length: 15 amino acids. CDR3 DNA sequence: TGCGCCAGCAGCTTGGAACTAGCGGGAAGAGATACGCAGTATTTT. Translated, it gives CASSLELAGRDTQYF.

The chain recombines TRBV7-9 with TRBJ1-4; D perhaps matches TRBD1 (5 bases). The CDR3 totals 13 residues. The V end was cut by 1 base, the J end by 14 bases, with 14 bases between. Germline V gives CDR1 SEHNR, CDR2 FQNEAQ (reference sequence). Written as DNA, the CDR3 is TGTGCCAGCAGCTTAGGCGGACAATTTGGGCTGTTTTTT. The encoded protein is CASSLGGQFGLFF.

The chain carries TRBV5-4 and TRBJ2-7; 8 nucleotides match TRBD1. The germline V gene has CDR1 SGHNT and CDR2 YYREEE (reference sequence). This CDR3 has 14 residues. The V and J ends lost 2 bases and 3 bases, in that order; junction bases with no gene match: 4. The CDR3 spells CASSFAGQGYEQYF. The CDR3 region has the DNA TGTGCCAGCAGCTTTGCTGGACAGGGCTACGAGCAGTACTTC. Together with reference TRBV5-4 and TRBJ2-7, the CDR3 gives the full variable domain: ETGVTQSPTHLIKTRGQQVTLRCSSQSGHNTVSWYQQALGQGPQFIFQYYREEENGRGNFPPRFSGLQFPNYSSELNVNALELDDSALYLCASSFAGQGYEQYFGPGTRLTVT.

The table lists this clone with a count of one. The rearrangement uses TRBV13 and TRBJ2-2, with D possibly matching TRBD1 (5 bases). The ends were cut back, 5 bases at V and 3 bases at J, with 16 bases in the middle. Germline-derived CDR1 and CDR2 are PRHDT and FYEKMQ (reference sequence). CDR3 length: 16 amino acids. CDR3 in DNA: TGTGCCAGCAGCCGCCGATGGGGCGGCTACACCGGGGAGCTGTTTTTT. Protein sequence: CASSRRWGGYTGELFF. Using reference TRBV13 and TRBJ2-2 for the parts outside the CDR3, the full variable domain is AAGVIQSPRHLIKEKRETATLKCYPIPRHDTVYWYQQGPGQDPQFLISFYEKMQSDKGSIPDRFSAQQFSDYHSELNMSSLELGDSALYFCASSRRWGGYTGELFFGEGSRLTVL.

This clone was seen just once. The CDR3 protein is CAISVVATSYEQYF. In DNA, the CDR3 is TGTGCCATCAGTGTGGTGGCAACATCCTACGAGCAGTACTTC. The gene calls are TRBV10-3 and TRBJ2-7, with D unresolved. The V end was cut by 4 bases, the J end by 1 base, with 11 bases between. This CDR3 is built from 14 residues. CDR1 is ENHRY, CDR2 SYGVKD, per germline.

This clone appeared once. V gene TRBV5-1 combines with J gene TRBJ1-1; D might be TRBD1 (6 bases). The CDR3 is 14 amino acids. With 5 bases removed from V and 1 base from J, the gap between germline ends came to 12 bases. Germline V gives CDR1 SGHRS, CDR2 YFSETQ. The CDR3 protein is CASSRTVENTEAFF. CDR3 bases: TGCGCCAGCAGTCGGACAGTGGAGAACACTGAAGCTTTCTTT. The whole variable domain, filled in from reference TRBV5-1 and TRBJ1-1, reads KAGVTQTPRYLIKTRGQQVTLSCSPISGHRSVSWYQQTPGQGLQFLFEYFSETQRNKGNFPGRFSGRQFSNSRSEMNVSTLELGDSALYLCASSRTVENTEAFFGQGTRLTVV.